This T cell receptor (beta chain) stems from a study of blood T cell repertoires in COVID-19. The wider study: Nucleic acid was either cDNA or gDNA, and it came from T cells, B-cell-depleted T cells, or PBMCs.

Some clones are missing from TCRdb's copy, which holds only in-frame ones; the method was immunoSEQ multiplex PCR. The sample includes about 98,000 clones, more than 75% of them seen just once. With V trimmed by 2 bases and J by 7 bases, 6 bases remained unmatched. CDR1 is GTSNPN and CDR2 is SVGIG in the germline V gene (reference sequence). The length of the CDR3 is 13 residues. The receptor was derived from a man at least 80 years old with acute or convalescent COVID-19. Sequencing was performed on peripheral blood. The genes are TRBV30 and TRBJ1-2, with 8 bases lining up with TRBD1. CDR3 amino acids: CAWSRGQAGGYTF. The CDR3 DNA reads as TGTGCCTGGAGTCGGGGACAGGCGGGTGGCTACACCTTC.